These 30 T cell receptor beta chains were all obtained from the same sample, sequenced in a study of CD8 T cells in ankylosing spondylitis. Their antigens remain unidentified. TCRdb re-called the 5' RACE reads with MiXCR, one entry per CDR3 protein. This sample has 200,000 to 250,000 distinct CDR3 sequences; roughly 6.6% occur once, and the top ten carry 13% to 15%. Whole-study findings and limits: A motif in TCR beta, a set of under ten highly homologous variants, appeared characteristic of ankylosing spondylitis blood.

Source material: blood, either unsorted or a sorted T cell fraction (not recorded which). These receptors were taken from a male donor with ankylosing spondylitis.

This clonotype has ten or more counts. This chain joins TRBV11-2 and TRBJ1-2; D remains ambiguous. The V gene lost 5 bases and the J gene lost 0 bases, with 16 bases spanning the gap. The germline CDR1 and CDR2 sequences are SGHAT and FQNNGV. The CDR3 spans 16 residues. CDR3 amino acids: CASSRHRAQANYGYTF. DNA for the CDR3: TGTGCCAGCAGCCGTCACCGGGCCCAAGCTAACTATGGCTACACCTTC.

Written as DNA, the CDR3 is TGTGCCACCCGCGAGGGGAACGAGCAGTACTTC. It encodes CATREGNEQYF. V gene TRBV15 combines with J gene TRBJ2-7; D assignment may be TRBD1 or TRBD2 (5 bases each). The CDR3 is made up of 11 amino acids. Germline loops: CDR1 LNHNV, CDR2 YYDKDF (reference sequence). V was clipped by 8 bases and J by 5 bases, with 10 bases between them.

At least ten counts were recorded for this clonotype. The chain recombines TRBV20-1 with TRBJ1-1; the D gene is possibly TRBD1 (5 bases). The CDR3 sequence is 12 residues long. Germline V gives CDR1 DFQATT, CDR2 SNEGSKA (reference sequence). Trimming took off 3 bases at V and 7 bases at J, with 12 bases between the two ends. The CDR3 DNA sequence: TGCAGTGCTAGCCGGGGGGAGCTTGAAGCTTTCTTT. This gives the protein CSASRGELEAFF.

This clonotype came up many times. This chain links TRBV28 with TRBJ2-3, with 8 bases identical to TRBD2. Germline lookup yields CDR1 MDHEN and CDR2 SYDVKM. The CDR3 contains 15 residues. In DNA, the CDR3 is TGTGCTGCGCGGAGCGGGAGCGGTGGCACAGATACGCAGTATTTT. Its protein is CAARSGSGGTDTQYF.

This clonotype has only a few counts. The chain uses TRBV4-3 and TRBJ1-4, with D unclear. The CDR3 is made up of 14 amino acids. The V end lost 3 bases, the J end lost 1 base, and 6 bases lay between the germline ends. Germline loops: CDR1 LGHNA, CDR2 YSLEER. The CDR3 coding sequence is TGCGCCAGCAGCCAGGGGATAACTAATGAAAAACTGTTTTTT. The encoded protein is CASSQGITNEKLFF.

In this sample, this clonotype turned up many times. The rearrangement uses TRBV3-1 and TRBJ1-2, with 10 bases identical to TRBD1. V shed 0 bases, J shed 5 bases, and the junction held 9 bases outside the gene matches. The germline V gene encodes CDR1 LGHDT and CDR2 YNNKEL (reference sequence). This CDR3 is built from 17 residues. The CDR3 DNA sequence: TGTGCCAGCAGCCAAGATAACCCTTGGACAGGGGGGTATGGCTACACCTTC. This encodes CASSQDNPWTGGYGYTF.

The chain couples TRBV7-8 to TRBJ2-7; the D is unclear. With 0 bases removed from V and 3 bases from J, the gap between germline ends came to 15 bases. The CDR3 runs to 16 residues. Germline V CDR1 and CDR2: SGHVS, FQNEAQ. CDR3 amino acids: CASSLATRQPNYEQYF. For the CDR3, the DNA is TGTGCCAGCAGCTTAGCGACAAGGCAACCTAACTACGAGCAGTACTTC.

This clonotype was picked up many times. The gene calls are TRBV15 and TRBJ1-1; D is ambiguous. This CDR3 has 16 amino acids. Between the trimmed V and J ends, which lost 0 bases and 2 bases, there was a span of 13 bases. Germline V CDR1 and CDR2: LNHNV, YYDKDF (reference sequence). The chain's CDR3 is CATSRDRLATNTEAFF. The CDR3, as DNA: TGTGCCACCAGCAGAGATCGGTTGGCTACTAACACTGAAGCTTTCTTT.

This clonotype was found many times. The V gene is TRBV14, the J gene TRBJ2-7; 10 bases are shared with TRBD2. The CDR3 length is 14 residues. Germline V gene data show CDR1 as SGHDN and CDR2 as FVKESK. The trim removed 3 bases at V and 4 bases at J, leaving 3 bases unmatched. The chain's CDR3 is CASSQGSGRYEQYF. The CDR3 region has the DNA TGTGCCAGCAGCCAGGGTAGCGGGAGGTACGAGCAGTACTTC.

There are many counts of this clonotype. The CDR3 nucleotides read TGTGCCAGCAGCTCGGGACTAGCGAACTACAATGAGCAGTTCTTC. Translating gives CASSSGLANYNEQFF. The V call is TRBV11-2, the J call TRBJ2-1; 10 nucleotides align to TRBD2. Trimming removed 4 bases from V and 3 bases from J; junction bases left unmatched: 3. The CDR3 covers 15 residues. The germline gives CDR1 SGHAT, CDR2 FQNNGV.

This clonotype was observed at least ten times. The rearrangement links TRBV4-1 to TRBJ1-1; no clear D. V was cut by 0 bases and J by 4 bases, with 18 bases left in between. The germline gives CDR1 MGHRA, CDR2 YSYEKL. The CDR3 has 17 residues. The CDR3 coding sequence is TGCGCCAGCAGCCAAGATGAGTCAGTGGCAGTAATCACTGAAGCTTTCTTT. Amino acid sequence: CASSQDESVAVITEAFF.

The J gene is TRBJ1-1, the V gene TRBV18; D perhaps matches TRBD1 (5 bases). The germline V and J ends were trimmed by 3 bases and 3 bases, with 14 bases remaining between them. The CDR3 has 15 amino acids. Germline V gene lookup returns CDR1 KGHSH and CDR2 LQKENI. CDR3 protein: CASSPSPREHTEAFF. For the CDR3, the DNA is TGTGCCAGCTCACCGTCGCCCAGGGAGCACACTGAAGCTTTCTTT.

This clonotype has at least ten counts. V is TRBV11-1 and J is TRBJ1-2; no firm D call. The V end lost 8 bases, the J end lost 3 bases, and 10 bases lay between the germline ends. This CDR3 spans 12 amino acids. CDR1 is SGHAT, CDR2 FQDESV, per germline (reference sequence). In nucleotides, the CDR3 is TGTGCCAGCGGTAGAGAGGACTATGGCTACACCTTC. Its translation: CASGREDYGYTF.

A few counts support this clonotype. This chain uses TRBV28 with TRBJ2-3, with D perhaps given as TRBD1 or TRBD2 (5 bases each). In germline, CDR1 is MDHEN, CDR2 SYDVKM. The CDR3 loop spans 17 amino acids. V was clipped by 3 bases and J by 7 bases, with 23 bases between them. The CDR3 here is CASSFGQRDPRRYTQYF. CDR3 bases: TGTGCCAGCAGTTTTGGGCAGAGGGACCCAAGGAGGTATACGCAGTATTTT.

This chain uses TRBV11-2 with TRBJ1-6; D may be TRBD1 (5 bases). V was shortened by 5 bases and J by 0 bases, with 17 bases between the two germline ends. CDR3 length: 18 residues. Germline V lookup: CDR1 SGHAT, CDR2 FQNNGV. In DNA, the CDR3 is TGTGCCAGCAGCCCACCTTGGGACGTGAGCTCCTATAATTCACCCCTCCACTTT. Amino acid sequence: CASSPPWDVSSYNSPLHF.

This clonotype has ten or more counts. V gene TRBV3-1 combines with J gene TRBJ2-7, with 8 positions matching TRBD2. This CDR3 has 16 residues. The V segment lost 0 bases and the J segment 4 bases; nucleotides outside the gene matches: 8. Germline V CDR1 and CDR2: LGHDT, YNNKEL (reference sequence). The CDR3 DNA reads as TGTGCCAGCAGCCAAGAGGGTGCGGGAGGTCGGTACGAGCAGTACTTC. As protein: CASSQEGAGGRYEQYF.

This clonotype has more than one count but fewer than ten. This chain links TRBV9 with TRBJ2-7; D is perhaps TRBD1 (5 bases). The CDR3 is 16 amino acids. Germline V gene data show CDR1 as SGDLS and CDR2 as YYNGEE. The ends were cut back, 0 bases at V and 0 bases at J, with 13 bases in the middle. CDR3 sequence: CASSVVAGPFSYEQYF. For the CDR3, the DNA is TGTGCCAGCAGCGTAGTGGCAGGGCCCTTCTCCTACGAGCAGTACTTC.

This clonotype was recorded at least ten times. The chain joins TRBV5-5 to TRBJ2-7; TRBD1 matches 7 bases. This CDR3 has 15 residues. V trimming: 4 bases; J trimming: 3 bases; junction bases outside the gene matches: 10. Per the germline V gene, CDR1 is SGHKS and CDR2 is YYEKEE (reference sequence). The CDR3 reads CASSASTGRRYEQYF. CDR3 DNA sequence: TGTGCCAGCAGCGCCTCGACAGGGAGACGCTACGAGCAGTACTTC.

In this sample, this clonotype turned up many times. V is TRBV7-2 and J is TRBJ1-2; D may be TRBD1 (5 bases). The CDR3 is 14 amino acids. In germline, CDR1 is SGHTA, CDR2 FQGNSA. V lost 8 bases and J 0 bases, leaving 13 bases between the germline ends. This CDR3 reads CASFGGGSNYGYTF. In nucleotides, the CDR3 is TGTGCCAGCTTCGGGGGAGGATCTAACTATGGCTACACCTTC.

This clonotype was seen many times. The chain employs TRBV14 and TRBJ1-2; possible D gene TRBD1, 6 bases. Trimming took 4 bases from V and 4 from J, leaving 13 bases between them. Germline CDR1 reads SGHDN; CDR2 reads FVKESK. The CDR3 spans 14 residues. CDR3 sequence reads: CASSRWTVGYGYTF. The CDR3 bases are TGTGCCAGCAGCCGCTGGACAGTAGGCTATGGCTACACCTTC.

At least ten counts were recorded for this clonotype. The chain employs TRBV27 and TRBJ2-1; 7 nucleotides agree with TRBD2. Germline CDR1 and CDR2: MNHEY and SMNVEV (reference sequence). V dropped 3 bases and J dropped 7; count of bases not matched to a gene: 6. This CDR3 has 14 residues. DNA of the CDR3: TGTGCCAGCAGTTTTTTAGGACTAGGAAATGAGCAGTTCTTC. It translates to CASSFLGLGNEQFF.

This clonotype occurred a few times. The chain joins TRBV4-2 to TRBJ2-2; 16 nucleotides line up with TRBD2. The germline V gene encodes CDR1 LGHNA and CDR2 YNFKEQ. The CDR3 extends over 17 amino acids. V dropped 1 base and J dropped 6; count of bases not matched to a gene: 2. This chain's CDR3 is CASSQVGLAGGPGELFF. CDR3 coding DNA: TGTGCCAGCAGCCAAGTGGGACTAGCGGGAGGGCCCGGGGAGCTGTTTTTT.

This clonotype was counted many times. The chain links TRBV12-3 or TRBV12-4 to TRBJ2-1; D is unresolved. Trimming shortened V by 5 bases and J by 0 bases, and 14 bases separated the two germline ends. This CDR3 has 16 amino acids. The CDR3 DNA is TGTGCCAGCAGTCAGGTGGCCCCAAGCTCCTACAATGAGCAGTTCTTC. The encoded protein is CASSQVAPSSYNEQFF.

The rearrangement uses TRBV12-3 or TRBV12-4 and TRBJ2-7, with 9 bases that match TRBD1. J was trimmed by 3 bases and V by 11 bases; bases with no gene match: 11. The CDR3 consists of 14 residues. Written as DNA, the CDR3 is TGTGCCGGGACAGGGTCTATATTTGGCTACGAGCAGTACTTC. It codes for CAGTGSIFGYEQYF.

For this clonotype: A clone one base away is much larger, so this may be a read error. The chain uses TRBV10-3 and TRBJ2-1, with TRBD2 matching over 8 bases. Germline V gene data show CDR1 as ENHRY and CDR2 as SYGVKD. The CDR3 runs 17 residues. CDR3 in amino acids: CVISESSSGFSYNEQFF. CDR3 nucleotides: TGTGTCATCAGTGAGTCGTCTAGCGGGTTCTCCTACAATGAGCAGTTCTTC.

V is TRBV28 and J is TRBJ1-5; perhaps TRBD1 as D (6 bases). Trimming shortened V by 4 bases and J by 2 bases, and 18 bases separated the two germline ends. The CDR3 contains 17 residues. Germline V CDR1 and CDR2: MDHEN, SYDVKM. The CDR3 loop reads CASSSWRETGRNQPQHF. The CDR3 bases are TGTGCCAGCAGTTCATGGCGCGAGACAGGCCGCAATCAGCCCCAGCATTTT.

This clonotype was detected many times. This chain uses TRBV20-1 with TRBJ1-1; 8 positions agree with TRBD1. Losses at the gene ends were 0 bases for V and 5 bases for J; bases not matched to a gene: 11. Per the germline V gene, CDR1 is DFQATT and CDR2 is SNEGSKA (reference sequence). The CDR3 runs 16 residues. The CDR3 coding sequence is TGCAGTGCTAGAGATGGGGGACAGGCGTCAGGGACTGAAGCTTTCTTT. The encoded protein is CSARDGGQASGTEAFF.

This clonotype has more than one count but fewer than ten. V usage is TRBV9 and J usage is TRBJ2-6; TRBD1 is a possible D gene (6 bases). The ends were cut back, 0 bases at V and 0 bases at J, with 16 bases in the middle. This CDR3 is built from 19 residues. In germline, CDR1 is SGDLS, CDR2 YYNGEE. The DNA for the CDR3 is TGTGCCAGCAGCGTAGGGTTGTGGGGGCCTAACTCTGGGGCCAACGTCCTGACTTTC. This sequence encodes CASSVGLWGPNSGANVLTF.

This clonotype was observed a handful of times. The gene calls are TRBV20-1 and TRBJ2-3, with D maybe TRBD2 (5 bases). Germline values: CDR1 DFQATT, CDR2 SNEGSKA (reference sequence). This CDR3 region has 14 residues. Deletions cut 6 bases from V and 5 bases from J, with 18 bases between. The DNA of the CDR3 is TGCAGTGCCCCGGGTGAAAGAGCGGTAGATACGCAGTATTTT. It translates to CSAPGERAVDTQYF.

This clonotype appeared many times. The CDR3: CASSKTLDSNTEAFF. The CDR3 nucleotides read TGTGCCAGCAGCAAGACCCTGGACTCGAACACTGAAGCTTTCTTT. The chain carries TRBV7-9 and TRBJ1-1; unclear D gene. The CDR3 extends over 15 amino acids. The V and J ends lost 5 bases and 1 base respectively, with 14 bases between them. Germline CDR1 and CDR2: SEHNR and FQNEAQ (reference sequence).